This entry lists 5 T cell receptor beta chains sequenced from one sample in a study of CD8+CD57+ T cells in acquired aplastic anemia. TCR beta VDJ and CDR3 profiling used genomic DNA as template. MiXCR, run by TCRdb on the reads, gives a single entry per CDR3 protein. The sample consists of around 230,000 distinct CDR3 sequences, around 60% of them appearing once. Sequencing was done on a sample of sorted CD4+, CD8+, or CD8+CD57+ T cells (not recorded which) from PBMCs. The receptor source for this set is a human donor in good health.

This clonotype was counted ten times or more. This chain links TRBV3-1 with TRBJ2-7, with D possibly TRBD2 on 5 matching bases. Trimming stripped 2 bases from V and 6 bases from J, with 17 bases between. Germline V gives CDR1 LGHDT, CDR2 YNNKEL (reference sequence). CDR3 size: 15 residues. CDR3 in amino acids: CASSQTLSGSGEQYF. The DNA for the CDR3 is TGTGCCAGCAGCCAAACTCTCAGCGGCTCCGGCGAGCAGTACTTC.

V and J are TRBV20-1 and TRBJ1-2; no clear D. The ends were cut back, 6 bases at V and 4 bases at J, with 15 bases in the middle. The CDR3 sequence is 13 residues long. The germline CDR1 and CDR2 sequences are DFQATT and SNEGSKA (reference sequence). DNA for the CDR3: TGCAGTGCCAGCCCCCCCAGTTCCTATGGCTACACCTTC. It specifies CSASPPSSYGYTF.

The rearrangement links TRBV10-3 to TRBJ2-3, with TRBD2 matching 8 bases. This CDR3 has 15 residues. The trim removed 0 bases at V and 3 bases at J, leaving 2 bases unmatched. Germline CDR1 is ENHRY and CDR2 is SYGVKD. CDR3 residues: CAISESTSETDTQYF. The CDR3 DNA reads as TGTGCCATCAGTGAGTCGACTAGCGAGACAGATACGCAGTATTTT.

The table lists this clonotype with many counts. The chain joins TRBV20-1 to TRBJ2-1; D call uncertain. Trimming cost V 6 bases and J 7 bases, with 7 bases left between them. CDR3 size: 10 residues. CDR1 DFQATT and CDR2 SNEGSKA come from the germline V gene (reference sequence). CDR3 region: CSALMNEQFF. In DNA, the CDR3 is TGCAGTGCCCTTATGAATGAGCAGTTCTTC.

The chain carries TRBV2 and TRBJ2-1; TRBD2 matches at 13 bases. CDR3 length: 15 amino acids. Germline V CDR1 and CDR2: SNHLY, FYNNEI. Germline trimming cut 6 bases from V and 8 bases from J; bases unmatched to any gene: 7. CDR3 protein: CASRGRTSGSHEQFF. The CDR3 DNA is TGTGCCAGCAGAGGTAGGACTAGCGGGAGCCATGAGCAGTTCTTC.